This T cell receptor beta chain came from a study of blood T cell repertoires in COVID-19. Turning to the study itself: Samples representing acute and convalescent COVID-19 were sourced from the United States, Italy and Spain. PBMCs, B-cell-depleted T cells, or T cells were the source of the cDNA or gDNA that made up the material.

This CDR3 has 12 amino acids. V was pared by 6 bases and J by 3 bases, with 7 bases between. Germline CDR1 MNHEY, CDR2 SVGEGT. Original processing notes: Nucleated cell number was recorded as an estimate derived from reference gene primer amplification. Some clones are missing from TCRdb's copy, which holds only in-frame ones; the method was immunoSEQ multiplex PCR. D and trimming come from the DNA, and the V and J calls and clone size come from that table. The sample holds 120,000 to 150,000 clones, around 80% seen once. The specimen sequenced was peripheral blood. The TCR originated in a man older than 75 with acute or convalescent COVID-19. The rearrangement joins TRBV6-2 or TRBV6-3 to TRBJ2-3; the D is unclear. The CDR3 nucleotides read TGTGCCAGCAGCCCGGAGACAGATACGCAGTATTTT. As protein: CASSPETDTQYF.